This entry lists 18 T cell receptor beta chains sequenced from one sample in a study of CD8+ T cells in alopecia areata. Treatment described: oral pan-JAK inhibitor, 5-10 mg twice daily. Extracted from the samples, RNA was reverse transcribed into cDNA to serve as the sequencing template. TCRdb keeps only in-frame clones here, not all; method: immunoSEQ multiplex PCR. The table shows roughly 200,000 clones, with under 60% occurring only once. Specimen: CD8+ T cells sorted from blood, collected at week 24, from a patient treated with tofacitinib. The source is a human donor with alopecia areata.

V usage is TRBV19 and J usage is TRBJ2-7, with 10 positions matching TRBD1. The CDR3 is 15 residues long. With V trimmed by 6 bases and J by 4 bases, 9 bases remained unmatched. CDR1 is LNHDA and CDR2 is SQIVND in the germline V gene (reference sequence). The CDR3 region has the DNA TGTGCCAGTAGCCTGGCCGACAGGGGGCCGTACGAGCAGTACTTC. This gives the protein CASSLADRGPYEQYF.

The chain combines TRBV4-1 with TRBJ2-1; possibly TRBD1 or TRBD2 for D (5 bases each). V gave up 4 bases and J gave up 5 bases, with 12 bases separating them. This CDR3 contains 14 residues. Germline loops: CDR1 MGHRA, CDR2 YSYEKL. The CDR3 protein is CASSRRQRDNEQFF. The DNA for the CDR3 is TGCGCCAGCAGCCGCCGACAGAGGGACAATGAGCAGTTCTTC.

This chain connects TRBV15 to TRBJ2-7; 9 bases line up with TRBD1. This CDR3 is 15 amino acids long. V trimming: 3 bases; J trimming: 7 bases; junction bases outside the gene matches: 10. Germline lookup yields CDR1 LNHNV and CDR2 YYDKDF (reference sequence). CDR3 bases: TGTGCCACCAGCAGGGTACAGGGGGCCGGGGGTGAGCAGTACTTC. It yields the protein CATSRVQGAGGEQYF. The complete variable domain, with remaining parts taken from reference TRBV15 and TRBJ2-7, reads DAMVIQNPRYQVTQFGKPVTLSCSQTLNHNVMYWYQQKSSQAPKLLFHYYDKDFNNEADTPDNFQSRRPNTSFCFLDIRSPGLGDTAMYLCATSRVQGAGGEQYFGPGTRLTVT.

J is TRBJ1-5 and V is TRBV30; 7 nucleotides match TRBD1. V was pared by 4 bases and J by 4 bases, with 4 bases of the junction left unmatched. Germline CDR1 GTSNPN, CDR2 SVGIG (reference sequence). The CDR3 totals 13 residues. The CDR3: CAWNRGSNQPQHF. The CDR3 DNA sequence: TGTGCCTGGAACAGGGGCTCGAATCAGCCCCAGCATTTT. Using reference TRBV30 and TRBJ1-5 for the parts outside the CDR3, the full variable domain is SQTIHQWPATLVQPVGSPLSLECTVEGTSNPNLYWYRQAAGRGLQLLFYSVGIGQISSEVPQNLSASRPQDRQFILSSKKLLLSDSGFYLCAWNRGSNQPQHFGDGTRLSIL.

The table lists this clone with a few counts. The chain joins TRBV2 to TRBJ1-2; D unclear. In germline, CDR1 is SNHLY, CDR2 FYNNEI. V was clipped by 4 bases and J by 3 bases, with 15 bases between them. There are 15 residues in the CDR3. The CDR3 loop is CASSATMNGDYGYTF. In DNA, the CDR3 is TGTGCCAGCAGTGCAACGATGAATGGGGACTATGGCTACACCTTC.

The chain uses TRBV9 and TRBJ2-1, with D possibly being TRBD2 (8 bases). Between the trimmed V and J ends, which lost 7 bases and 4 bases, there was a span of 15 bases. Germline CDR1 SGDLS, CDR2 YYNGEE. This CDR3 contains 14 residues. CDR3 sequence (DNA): TGTGCCAGCCAGGGGGTAGCGGGGTACAATGAGCAGTTCTTC. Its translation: CASQGVAGYNEQFF.

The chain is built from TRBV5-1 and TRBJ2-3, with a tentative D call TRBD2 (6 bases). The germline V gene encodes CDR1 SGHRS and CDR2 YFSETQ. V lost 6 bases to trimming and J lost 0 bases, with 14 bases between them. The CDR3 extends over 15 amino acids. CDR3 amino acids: CASTFGGTSTDTQYF. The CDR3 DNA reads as TGCGCCAGCACCTTCGGGGGAACTAGCACAGATACGCAGTATTTT.

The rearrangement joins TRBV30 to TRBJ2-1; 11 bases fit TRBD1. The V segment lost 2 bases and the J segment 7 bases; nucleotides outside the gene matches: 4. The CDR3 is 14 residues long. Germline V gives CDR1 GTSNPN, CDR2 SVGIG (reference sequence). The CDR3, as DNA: TGTGCCTGGAGTTCTGGACAGGGGGCGAATGAGCAGTTCTTC. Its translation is CAWSSGQGANEQFF.

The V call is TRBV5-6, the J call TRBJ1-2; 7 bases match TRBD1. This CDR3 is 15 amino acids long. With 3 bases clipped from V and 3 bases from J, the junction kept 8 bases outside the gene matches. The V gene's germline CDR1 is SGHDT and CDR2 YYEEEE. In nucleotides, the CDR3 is TGTGCCAGCAGCTCGGCGACAGGGCTTGACTATGGCTACACCTTC. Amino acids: CASSSATGLDYGYTF.

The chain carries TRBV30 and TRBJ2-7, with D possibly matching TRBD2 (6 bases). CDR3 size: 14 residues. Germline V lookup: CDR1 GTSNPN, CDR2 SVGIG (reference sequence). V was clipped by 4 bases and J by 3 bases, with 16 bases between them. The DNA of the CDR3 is TGTGCCTGGAACGTGGGAGGACTATTCTACGAGCAGTACTTC. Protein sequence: CAWNVGGLFYEQYF.

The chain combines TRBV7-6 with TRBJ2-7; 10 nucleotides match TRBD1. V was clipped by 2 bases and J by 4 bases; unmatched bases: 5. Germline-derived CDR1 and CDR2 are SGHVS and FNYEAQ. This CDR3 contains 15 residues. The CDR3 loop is CASSLPGQGQYEQYF. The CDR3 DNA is TGTGCCAGCAGCTTACCGGGACAGGGGCAGTACGAGCAGTACTTC.

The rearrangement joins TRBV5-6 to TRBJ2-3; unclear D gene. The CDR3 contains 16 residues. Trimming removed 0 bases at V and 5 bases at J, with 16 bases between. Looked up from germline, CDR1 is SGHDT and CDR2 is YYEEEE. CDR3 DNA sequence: TGTGCCAGCAGCTTGGAGGGTCTAGTCCGGTTAGATACGCAGTATTTT. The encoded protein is CASSLEGLVRLDTQYF. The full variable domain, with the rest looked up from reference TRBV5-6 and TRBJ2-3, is DAGVTQSPTHLIKTRGQQVTLRCSPKSGHDTVSWYQQALGQGPQFIFQYYEEEERQRGNFPDRFSGHQFPNYSSELNVNALLLGDSALYLCASSLEGLVRLDTQYFGPGTRLTVL.

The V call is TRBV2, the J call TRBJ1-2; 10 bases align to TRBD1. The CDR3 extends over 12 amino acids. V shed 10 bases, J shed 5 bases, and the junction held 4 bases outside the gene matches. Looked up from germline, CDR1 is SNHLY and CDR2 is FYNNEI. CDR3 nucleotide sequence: TGTGCCACGGCGGGACAGGGGTATGGCTACACCTTC. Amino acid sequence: CATAGQGYGYTF.

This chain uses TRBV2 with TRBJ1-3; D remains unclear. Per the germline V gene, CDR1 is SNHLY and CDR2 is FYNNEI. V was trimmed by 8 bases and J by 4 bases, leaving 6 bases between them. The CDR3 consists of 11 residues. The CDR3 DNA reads TGTGCCAGCTTGGGGGGAAACACCATATATTTT. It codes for CASLGGNTIYF.

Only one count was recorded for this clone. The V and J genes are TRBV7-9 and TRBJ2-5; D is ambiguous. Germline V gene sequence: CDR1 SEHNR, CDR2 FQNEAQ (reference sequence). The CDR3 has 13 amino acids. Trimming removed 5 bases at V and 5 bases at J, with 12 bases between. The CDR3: CASSPRSRETQYF. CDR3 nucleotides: TGTGCCAGCAGCCCCCGTTCGCGGGAGACCCAGTACTTC.

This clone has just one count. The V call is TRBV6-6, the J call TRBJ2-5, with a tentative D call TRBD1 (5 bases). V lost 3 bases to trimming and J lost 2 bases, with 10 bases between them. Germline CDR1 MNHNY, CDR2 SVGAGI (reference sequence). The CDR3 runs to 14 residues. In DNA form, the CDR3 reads TGTGCCAGCAGTTATATAGGGGTACAAGAGACCCAGTACTTC. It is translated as CASSYIGVQETQYF.

The CDR3 spells CASSTLTGTYEQYF. The CDR3 DNA follows: TGTGCCAGTAGTACCTTGACAGGGACCTACGAGCAGTACTTC. The chain combines TRBV19 with TRBJ2-7; TRBD1 matches 7 bases. The ends lost 4 bases at V and 2 bases at J; junction bases unmatched: 5. This CDR3 spans 14 amino acids. Per the germline V gene, CDR1 is LNHDA and CDR2 is SQIVND (reference sequence).

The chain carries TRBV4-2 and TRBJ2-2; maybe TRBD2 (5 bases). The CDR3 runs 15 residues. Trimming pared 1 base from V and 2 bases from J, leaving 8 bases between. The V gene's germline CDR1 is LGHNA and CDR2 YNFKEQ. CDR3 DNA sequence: TGTGCCAGCAGCCAAGGGACTGGTAACACCGGGGAGCTGTTTTTT. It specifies CASSQGTGNTGELFF.